Listed below are T cell receptor beta chains from one sample, sequenced in a study of cytomegalovirus exposure and HLA in healthy donors. The protocol was immunoSEQ multiplex PCR, while the TCRdb copy is restricted to in-frame clones and leaves out a portion. In the table there are fewer than 200,000 clones, 80% to 90% of which are singletons. The sample was PBMCs. These receptors originate from a man aged 18-30 years in good health and CMV-seropositive. The CDR3 runs from the conserved cysteine through the conserved F or W. A D gene is named only where the DNA matches it firmly. The size entry is marked missing in some rows and otherwise reads once, few, many or a size class.

.,TRBJ1-1,14,TRBV6-6,.,TGTGCCAGCAGTTACCGGGAGAAGAACACTGAAGCTTTCTTT,CASSYREKNTEAFF
.,TRBJ1-5,14,TRBV28,.,TGTGCCAGCATCTGGGGGGGCGCGGGTCAGCCCCAGCATTTT,CASIWGGAGQPQHF
.,TRBJ1-5,14,TRBV28,TRBD1,TGTGCCAGCACCTTGGGACAGTTCAATCAGCCCCAGCATTTT,CASTLGQFNQPQHF
once,TRBJ1-1,19,TRBV7-2,.,TGTGCCAGCAGCCTAGGGGGGGAATCCGGTTTCAGGTTGGGGACTGAAGCTTTCTTT,CASSLGGESGFRLGTEAFF
.,TRBJ2-5,15,TRBV5-1,TRBD2,TGCGCCAGCAGCTTGGCGGGGGGTTACCAAGAGACCCAGTACTTC,CASSLAGGYQETQYF
.,TRBJ2-1,13,TRBV30,TRBD2,TGTGCCCACAGCGGGGGCCGGGACAATGAGCAGTTCTTC,CAHSGGRDNEQFF
.,TRBJ1-4,14,TRBV7-8,.,TGTGCCAGCAGCTCCGGGAGACAGAATGAAAAACTGTTTTTT,CASSSGRQNEKLFF
.,TRBJ1-1,15,TRBV13,.,TGTGCCAGCAGCTGGACCGGGACAATGAACACTGAAGCTTTCTTT,CASSWTGTMNTEAFF
.,TRBJ1-6,14,TRBV6-1,TRBD1,TGTGCCAGCAAGCCGGGACAGGGCGATTCACCCCTCCACTTT,CASKPGQGDSPLHF
.,TRBJ1-3,14,TRBV11-2,TRBD1,TGTGCCAGCAGCTACCGGACAGGGGGAAACACCATATATTTT,CASSYRTGGNTIYF
.,TRBJ1-5,13,TRBV7-9,.,TGTGCCAGCAGCTTAGGCGGGTATCAGCCCCAGCATTTT,CASSLGGYQPQHF
.,TRBJ1-5,12,TRBV7-2,.,TGTGCCAGCAGCCGCCGGGGGCAGCCCCAGCATTTT,CASSRRGQPQHF
.,TRBJ1-2,13,TRBV5-1,TRBD1,TGCGCCAGCAGCCTCGGGACAGGGGATGGCTACACCTTC,CASSLGTGDGYTF